What follows describes a single T cell receptor beta chain. Germline CDR1 reads SGHKS; CDR2 reads YYEKEE (reference sequence). Trimming cost V 2 bases and J 2 bases, with 13 bases left between them. The CDR3 runs to 15 residues. This sample was taken from a study of response to subunit inactivated influenza vaccine. TCRdb passed the RT-PCR reads through MiXCR, listing each CDR3 protein once. The sample carries about 540,000 distinct CDR3 sequences, roughly 23% recorded once. The sample was also linked to a second study, of T cells expressing NK-cell markers. Per that paper: 5'RACE template switching with UMIs generated TCR beta cDNA.

The source material was CD4+ T cells sorted from PBMCs, sampled 12 days after vaccination. The receptor's source is a man in his fifties who received an inactivated influenza vaccine. The chain has TRBV5-5 and TRBJ2-5, with a possible D match to TRBD2 (5 bases). The CDR3 sequence is CASSLEGMSQETQYF. CDR3 coding DNA: TGTGCCAGCAGCTTAGAGGGCATGAGTCAAGAGACCCAGTACTTC. The full variable domain, its missing parts supplied by reference TRBV5-5 and TRBJ2-5, is DAGVTQSPTHLIKTRGQQVTLRCSPISGHKSVSWYQQVLGQGPQFIFQYYEKEERGRGNFPDRFSARQFPNYSSELNVNALLLGDSALYLCASSLEGMSQETQYFGPGTRLLVL.